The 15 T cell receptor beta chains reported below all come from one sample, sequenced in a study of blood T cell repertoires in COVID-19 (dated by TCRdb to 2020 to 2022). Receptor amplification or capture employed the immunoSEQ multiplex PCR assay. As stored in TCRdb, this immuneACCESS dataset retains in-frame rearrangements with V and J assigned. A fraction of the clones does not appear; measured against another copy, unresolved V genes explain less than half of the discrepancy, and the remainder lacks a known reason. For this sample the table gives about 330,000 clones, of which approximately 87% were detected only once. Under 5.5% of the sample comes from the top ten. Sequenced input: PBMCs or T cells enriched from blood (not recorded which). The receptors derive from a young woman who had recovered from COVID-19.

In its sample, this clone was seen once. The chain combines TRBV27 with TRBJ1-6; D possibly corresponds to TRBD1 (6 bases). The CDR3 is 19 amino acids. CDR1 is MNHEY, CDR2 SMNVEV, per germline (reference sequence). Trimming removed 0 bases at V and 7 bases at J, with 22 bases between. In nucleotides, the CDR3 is TGTGCCAGCAGTTTATCGATAGGATTCTGGACAGCTACAAATTCACCCCTCCACTTT. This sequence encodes CASSLSIGFWTATNSPLHF.

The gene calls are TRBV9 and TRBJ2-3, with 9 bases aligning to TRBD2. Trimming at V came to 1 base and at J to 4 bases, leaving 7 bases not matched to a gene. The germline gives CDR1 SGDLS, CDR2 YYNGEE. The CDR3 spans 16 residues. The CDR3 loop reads CASSVRAGGQADTQYF. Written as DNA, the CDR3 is TGTGCCAGCAGCGTAAGGGCGGGGGGGCAAGCAGATACGCAGTATTTT.

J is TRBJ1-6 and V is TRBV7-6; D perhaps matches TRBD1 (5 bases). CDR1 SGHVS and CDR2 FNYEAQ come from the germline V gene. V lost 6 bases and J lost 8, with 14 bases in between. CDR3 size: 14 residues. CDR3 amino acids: CASSYRGEDSPLHF. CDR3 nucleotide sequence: TGTGCCAGCAGTTATAGGGGTGAGGATTCACCCCTCCACTTT.

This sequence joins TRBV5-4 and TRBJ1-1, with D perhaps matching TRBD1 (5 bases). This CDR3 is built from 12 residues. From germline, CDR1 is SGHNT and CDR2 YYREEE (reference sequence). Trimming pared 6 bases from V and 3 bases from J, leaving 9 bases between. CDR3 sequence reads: CASIGGDTEAFF. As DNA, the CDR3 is TGTGCCAGCATCGGGGGGGACACTGAAGCTTTCTTT.

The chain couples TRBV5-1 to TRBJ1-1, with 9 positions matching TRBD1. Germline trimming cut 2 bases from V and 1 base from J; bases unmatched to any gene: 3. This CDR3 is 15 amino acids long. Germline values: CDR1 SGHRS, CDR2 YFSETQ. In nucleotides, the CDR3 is TGCGCCAGCAGCTTTACAGGGGGCGGGAACACTGAAGCTTTCTTT. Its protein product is CASSFTGGGNTEAFF.

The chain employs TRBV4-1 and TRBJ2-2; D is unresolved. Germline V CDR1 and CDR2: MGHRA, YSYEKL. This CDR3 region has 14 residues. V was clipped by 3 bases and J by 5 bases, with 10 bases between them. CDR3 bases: TGCGCCAGCAGCCACTACTCTAGGACCGGGGAGCTGTTTTTT. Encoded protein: CASSHYSRTGELFF.

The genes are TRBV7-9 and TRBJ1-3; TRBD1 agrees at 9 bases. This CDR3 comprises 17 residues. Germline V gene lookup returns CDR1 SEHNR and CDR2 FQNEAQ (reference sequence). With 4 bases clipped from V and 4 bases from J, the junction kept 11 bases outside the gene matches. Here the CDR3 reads CASSSSIQGAKGNTIYF. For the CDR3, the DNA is TGTGCCAGCAGCTCGAGCATACAGGGGGCGAAGGGAAACACCATATATTTT.

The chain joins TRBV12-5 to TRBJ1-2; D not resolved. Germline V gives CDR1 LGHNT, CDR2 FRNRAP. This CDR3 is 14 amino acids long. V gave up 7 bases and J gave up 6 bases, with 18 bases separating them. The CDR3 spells CASAPAEWSHGYTF. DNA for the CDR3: TGTGCTAGTGCCCCTGCGGAGTGGTCGCATGGCTACACCTTC.

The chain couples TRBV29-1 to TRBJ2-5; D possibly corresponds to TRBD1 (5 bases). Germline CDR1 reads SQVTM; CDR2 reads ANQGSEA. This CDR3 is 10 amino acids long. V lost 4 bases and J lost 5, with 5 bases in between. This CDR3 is CSVAGETQYF. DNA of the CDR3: TGCAGCGTTGCAGGGGAGACCCAGTACTTC.

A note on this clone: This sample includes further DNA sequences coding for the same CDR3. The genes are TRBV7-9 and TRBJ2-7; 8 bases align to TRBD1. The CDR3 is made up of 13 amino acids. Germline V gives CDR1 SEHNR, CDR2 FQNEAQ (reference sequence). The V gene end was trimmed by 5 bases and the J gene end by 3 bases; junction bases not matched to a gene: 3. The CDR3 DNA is TGTGCCAGCAGCGTCGGACAGGGCTACGAGCAGTACTTC. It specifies CASSVGQGYEQYF.

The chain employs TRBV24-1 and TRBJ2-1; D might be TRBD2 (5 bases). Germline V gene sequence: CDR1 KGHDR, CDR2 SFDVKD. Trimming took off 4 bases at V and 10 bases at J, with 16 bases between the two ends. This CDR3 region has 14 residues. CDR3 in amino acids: CATSDDTLAREQFF. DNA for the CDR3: TGTGCCACCAGTGACGACACATTAGCGAGGGAGCAGTTCTTC.

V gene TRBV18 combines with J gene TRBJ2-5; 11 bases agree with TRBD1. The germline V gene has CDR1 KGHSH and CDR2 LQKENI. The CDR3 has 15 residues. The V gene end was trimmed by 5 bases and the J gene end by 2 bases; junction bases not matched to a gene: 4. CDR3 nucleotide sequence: TGTGCCAGCTCAGTGGGACAGGGGGATCAAGAGACCCAGTACTTC. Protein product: CASSVGQGDQETQYF. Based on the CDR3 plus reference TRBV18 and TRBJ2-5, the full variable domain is NAGVMQNPRHLVRRRGQEARLRCSPMKGHSHVYWYRQLPEEGLKFMVYLQKENIIDESGMPKERFSAEFPKEGPSILRIQQVVRGDSAAYFCASSVGQGDQETQYFGPGTRLLVL.

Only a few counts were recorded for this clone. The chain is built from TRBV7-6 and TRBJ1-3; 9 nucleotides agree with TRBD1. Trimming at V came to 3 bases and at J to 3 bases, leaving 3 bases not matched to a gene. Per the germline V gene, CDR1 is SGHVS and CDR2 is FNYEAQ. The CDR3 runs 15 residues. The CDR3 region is CASSFSTGGGNTIYF. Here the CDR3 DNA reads TGTGCCAGCAGCTTTTCGACAGGGGGTGGAAACACCATATATTTT.

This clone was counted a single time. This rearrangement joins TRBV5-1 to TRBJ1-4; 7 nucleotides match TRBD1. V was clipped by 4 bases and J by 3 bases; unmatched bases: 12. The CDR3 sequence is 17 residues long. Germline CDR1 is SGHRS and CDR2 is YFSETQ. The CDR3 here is CASSQSPSQGPNEKLFF. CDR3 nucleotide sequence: TGCGCCAGCAGCCAGTCACCTTCACAGGGGCCTAATGAAAAACTGTTTTTT.

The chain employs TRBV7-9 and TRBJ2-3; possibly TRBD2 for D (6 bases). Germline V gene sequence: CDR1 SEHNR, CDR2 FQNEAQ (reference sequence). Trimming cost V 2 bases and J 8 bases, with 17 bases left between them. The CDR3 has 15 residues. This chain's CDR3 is CASSLRRGNRGTQYF. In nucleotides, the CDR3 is TGTGCCAGCAGCTTAAGGAGGGGCAACCGGGGTACGCAGTATTTT.